Sequencing of this TCR beta chain was carried out in a study of T cell responses to AZD1222 COVID-19 vaccine. This clone appeared a few times. Trimming took off 2 bases at V and 5 bases at J, with 11 bases between the two ends. Germline V gene lookup returns CDR1 SGHTS and CDR2 YDEGEE. The CDR3 runs to 13 residues. Sequenced by immunoSEQ multiplex PCR; TCRdb stores in-frame clones only, minus some. This sample has roughly 140,000 clones, with roughly 91% found just once. The gene calls are TRBV5-8 and TRBJ2-7; weak D call: TRBD2 (5 bases). The sample consisted of peripheral blood, taken 28 days after the second AZD1222 dose. The TCR comes from an adult who received the AZD1222 COVID-19 vaccine. The CDR3 nucleotides read TGTGCCAGCAGCTTCTGGGCCGGGAACGAGCAGTACTTC. It codes for CASSFWAGNEQYF.